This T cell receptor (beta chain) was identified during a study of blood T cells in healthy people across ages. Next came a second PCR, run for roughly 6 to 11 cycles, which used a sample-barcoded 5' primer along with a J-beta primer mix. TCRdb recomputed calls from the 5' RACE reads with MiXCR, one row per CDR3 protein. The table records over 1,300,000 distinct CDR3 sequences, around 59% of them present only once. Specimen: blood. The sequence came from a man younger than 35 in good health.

CDR3 nucleotides: TGTGCCAGCAGCATGCCGGGACAGGGGATCTCTGGGGCCAACGTCCTGACTTTC. This encodes CASSMPGQGISGANVLTF. The chain couples TRBV7-9 to TRBJ2-6, with 10 bases lining up with TRBD1. The ends lost 5 bases at V and 0 bases at J; junction bases unmatched: 7. CDR3 size: 18 residues. CDR1 and CDR2 from the germline V gene are SEHNR and FQNEAQ (reference sequence).